These T cell receptor beta chains were read from a single sample in a study of yellow fever vaccine responses in identical twins. TCRdb re-called the RT-PCR reads through MiXCR, storing one row per CDR3 protein. The table shows under 4,000 distinct CDR3 sequences, with roughly 80% occurring only once. The material was T cells from blood (PBMCs), unsorted or a sorted subset (not recorded which), obtained before or after yellow fever vaccination (not recorded which). The source of these receptors is a woman aged 18-30 years who received the yellow fever vaccine. CDR3s include the opening cysteine and the closing phenylalanine or tryptophan. A D gene is named only where the DNA matches it firmly. Expanded clones get a size class; other rows say once, few or many, or leave the size out.

>.|13|.|TRBV7-9|TRBJ2-7
TGTGCCAGCAGCCAGGGGAACTTATACGAGCAGTACTTC
CASSQGNLYEQYF
>.|15|TRBD1|TRBV7-6|TRBJ2-7
TGTGCCAGCAGCTTAACAGTCGACAGGGCCTACGAGCAGTACTTC
CASSLTVDRAYEQYF
>.|14|.|TRBV9|TRBJ1-5
TGTGCCAGCAGCGAGGGGGTGGGGGGTCAGCCCCAGCATTTT
CASSEGVGGQPQHF
>.|13|.|TRBV7-7|TRBJ2-7
TGTGCTAGCAGCTCCAACCAGGGCTACGAGCAGTACTTC
CASSSNQGYEQYF
>.|14|.|TRBV28|TRBJ2-1
TGTGCCAGCAGTCCCCGGTTAAGCAGCCATGAGCAGTTCTTC
CASSPRLSSHEQFF
>.|13|.|TRBV20-1|TRBJ2-7
TGCAGTGCTAGCGGCGGATCCTCCTACGAGCAGTACTTC
CSASGGSSYEQYF
>.|15|TRBD1|TRBV5-1|TRBJ2-7
TGCGCCAGCAACCTCCTGGCAGGGGGCTTGGACGAGCAGTACTTC
CASNLLAGGLDEQYF
>.|15|.|TRBV20-1|TRBJ2-5
TGCAGTGCCCTATCCCTAACAACAAATCAAGAGACCCAGTACTTC
CSALSLTTNQETQYF
>.|15|.|TRBV4-1|TRBJ2-5
TGCGCCAGCAGCCATCCTCTTGGCCAAACGGAGACCCAGTACTTC
CASSHPLGQTETQYF
>.|14|.|TRBV4-1|TRBJ2-7
TGCGCCAGCAGCCAGAACCGGGAACACTACGAGCAGTACTTC
CASSQNREHYEQYF
>.|14|TRBD2|TRBV29-1|TRBJ2-7
TGCAGCGTTGAAGGACTAGCGGCCTCCTACGAGCAGTACTTC
CSVEGLAASYEQYF
>once|16|.|TRBV29-1|TRBJ2-7
TGCAGCGTTGAAGGACCCATTGAAGGGTTATCCTACGAGCAGTACTTC
CSVEGPIEGLSYEQYF
>.|16|TRBD1|TRBV11-1|TRBJ2-7
TGTGCCAGCAGCTCCCTACCCGGGACAGTCTCCTACGAGCAGTACTTC
CASSSLPGTVSYEQYF
>few|13|.|TRBV4-3|TRBJ2-1
TGCGCCAGCAGCCAAGCTCTGGAGGGTGAGCAGTTCTTC
CASSQALEGEQFF
>.|14|.|TRBV9|TRBJ2-5
TGTGCCAGCAGCGCCCCGGGGGCACCTAAGACCCAGTACTTC
CASSAPGAPKTQYF